This T cell receptor beta chain appears in the sequencing data of a study of control samples from healthy donors and cancer patients. Measured with immunoSEQ multiplex PCR; TCRdb has only the in-frame clones, and not every one. The data show more than 140,000 clones, with 85% to 95% seen just once and under 15% held by the top ten. This CDR3 comprises 10 residues. V was shortened by 1 base and J by 12 bases, with 9 bases between the two germline ends. In germline, CDR1 is GTSNPN, CDR2 SVGIG (reference sequence). The sample was blood. The sequence was collected from a man aged 35-49 years in good health. This chain joins TRBV30 and TRBJ1-1; weak D call: TRBD1 (6 bases). Here the CDR3 DNA reads TGTGCCTGGAGTGGACAGGTCCCTTTCTTT. Its protein product is CAWSGQVPFF. The full variable domain, in which reference TRBV30 and TRBJ1-1 provide the parts outside the CDR3, is SQTIHQWPATLVQPVGSPLSLECTVEGTSNPNLYWYRQAAGRGLQLLFYSVGIGQISSEVPQNLSASRPQDRQFILSSKKLLLSDSGFYLCAWSGQVPFFGQGTRLTVV.